This T cell receptor (beta chain) was captured by sequencing in a study of identical twins (dated by TCRdb to 2015 to 2016). Regarding the research as a whole: TCR alpha and beta repertoires from monozygotic twins, unrelated adults of various ages and cord blood were deep-sequenced to test whether fetal clonotypes persist. To rule out contamination, replicate twin experiments were performed at different times with different library preparation protocols.

Every donor in the study was a healthy Caucasian. Points the paper makes about the study in general: In beta out-of-frame sequences, excess twin sharing was weaker, because having fewer shared sequences lowered the signal-to-noise ratio. In monozygotic twins, recombination models systematically underestimated out-of-frame TCR alpha sharing, but the models matched the sharing seen between unrelated individuals. Because the same donors could not be followed over many years, conclusions were based on cross-sectional statistical analysis. Fewer insertions were carried by abundant cord blood beta clonotypes; a weaker similar trend was observed in young adult naive repertoires, while no such trend was observed in memory repertoires. Invariant T cells such as MAIT and iNKT could partly confound zero-insertion analyses, though diverse VJ usage argued against this for most clonotypes. Compared with coincidental sharing between unrelated individuals, an excess of low generation-probability sequences was observed among out-of-frame TCR alpha sequences shared between twins.

Taken from the germline V gene, the CDR1 and CDR2 loops are SGHTA and FQGNSA. Deletion took 2 bases off V and 6 bases off J, with a span of 5 bases between the germline ends. The CDR3 starts with the cysteine, ends with the phenylalanine, and has 12 residues. Here the CDR3 DNA is all that survives: 36 bases in frame from base 1. Library preparation was by 5' RACE. TCRdb lists the instrument as Illumina HiSeq 2000. Template switching added a universal primer binding site, and the final cDNA carried a unique molecular identifier that allowed TCR cDNA molecules to be counted accurately. Specific primers in the conserved constant-segment region were used to synthesize first-strand cDNA for the TCR alpha and beta chains. Each cDNA library was double barcoded, with a SMART-Mk sample barcode plus Illumina barcodes, to control for contamination. TruSeq adapter sequences along with Illumina sample barcodes were introduced in two successive PCR steps. The TCR alpha and beta cDNA libraries were sequenced on the Illumina HiSeq platform using custom primers. The published analysis was carried out like this. Raw reads were processed with MiGEC to extract unique molecular identifiers, and MiXCR was used to determine CDR3 positions. Recombination models were inferred per individual with the repgenHMM and IGoR tools using an EM algorithm. The analysis of shared clonotypes was done with the tcR package in R, with sharing normalized by the product of cloneset sizes. Out-of-frame nonproductive sequences were analyzed to study raw recombination free of thymic and clonal selection effects. Using fastp at Q25 and MiXCR, TCRdb reprocessed the public reads and kept productive beta chains. Every entry covers one CDR3 protein and lists the most common genes and DNA from its rows. What appears here as the V and J calls and clone size reflects TCRdb's work, not the paper's. The sample records 1.5 million to 2 million distinct CDR3 sequences, around a third of which are singletons. Approximately 0.25% of the sample lies in the top ten.

This clonotype has a handful of counts. Its antigen target is currently unknown. Base qualities are not provided; no much larger clone lies one nucleotide away. Sequenced sample: cord blood. The TCR was taken from a newborn girl in good health. This sequence uses TRBV7-2 and TRBJ2-1; the D segment cannot be called with confidence. The DNA sequence follows: TGTGCCAGCAGCTTAAACGTCAATGAGCAGTTCTTC. It codes for CASSLNVNEQFF.